This T cell receptor beta chain stems from a study of blood T cell repertoires in COVID-19. The V gene lost 6 bases and the J gene lost 1 base, with 11 bases spanning the gap. CDR3 length: 14 residues. Looked up from germline, CDR1 is KGHDR and CDR2 is SFDVKD. Individuals aged about 18 to 89 years were recruited from around 22 US areas. Within 2 weeks before study entry, exposed participants met a COVID-19 case. Original handling: The authors estimated nucleated cell counts from reference gene primer amplification. Sequenced by immunoSEQ multiplex PCR; TCRdb stores in-frame clones only, minus some. That table supplies the V and J calls and clone size; D and trimming were determined from the DNA. The sample gives 200,000 or so clones, over 80% of which show up once; around 3.7% is in the top ten.

The sequence was obtained from a woman in her twenties or thirties who had been exposed to COVID-19. The J gene is TRBJ1-1, the V gene TRBV24-1, with D possibly TRBD1 on 6 matching bases. Material for sequencing was PBMCs or T cells enriched from blood (not recorded which). The CDR3 sequence is CATSSGQPNTEAFF. CDR3 coding DNA: TGTGCCACCAGTTCGGGACAACCGAACACTGAAGCTTTCTTT.